This T cell receptor (beta chain) was observed in a study of identical twins (dated by TCRdb to the mid-2010s). With regard to the full study: The study deep-sequenced TCR alpha and beta repertoires from monozygotic twins, unrelated adults of various ages and cord blood to test whether fetal clonotypes persist. To rule out contamination, replicate twin experiments were performed at different times with different library preparation protocols.

Every donor was a healthy Caucasian. Three pairs of female monozygotic twins, all aged about 18 to 29 years, were included in the twin cohort. Peripheral blood mononuclear cells were used as the source from which RNA for TCR libraries was isolated. This clonotype occurred many times. Its antigen is still unknown. No base qualities exist here, and no much larger clone lies one base off it. The CDR3 covers 14 residues, taking in both the cysteine and the phenylalanine. Just CDR3 DNA is preserved here, 42 bases in frame from base 1. The junction carries 12 bases between V and J, which are trimmed by 6 bases and 1 base respectively. Points the paper makes about the study in general: Fewer insertions were carried by abundant cord blood beta clonotypes; a weaker similar trend was observed in young adult naive repertoires, while no such trend was observed in memory repertoires. Excess twin sharing in beta out-of-frame sequences was weaker because fewer shared sequences lowered the signal-to-noise ratio. Compared with coincidental sharing between unrelated individuals, out-of-frame TCR alpha sequences shared between twins had an excess of sequences with low generation probability. In monozygotic twins, out-of-frame TCR alpha sharing was systematically underestimated by recombination models, although the models agreed with sharing between unrelated individuals. Zero-insertion analyses could be partly confounded by invariant T cells such as MAIT and iNKT, although diverse VJ usage argued against such confounding for most clonotypes. Because the same donors could not be followed over many years, the conclusions relied on cross-sectional statistical analysis.

Library method: 5' RACE. The sequencer was an Illumina HiSeq 2000. Template switching introduced a universal primer binding site; the final cDNA contained a unique molecular identifier, enabling accurate counting of TCR cDNA molecules. Specific primers in the conserved constant-segment region were used to synthesize first-strand cDNA for the TCR alpha and beta chains. To control for contamination, every cDNA library was double barcoded, receiving both a SMART-Mk sample barcode and Illumina barcodes. Two successive PCR steps introduced TruSeq adapter sequences along with Illumina sample barcodes. TCR alpha and beta cDNA libraries were sequenced on the Illumina HiSeq platform with custom primers. Per the source publication's procedure: MiGEC processed the raw reads to extract unique molecular identifiers, while MiXCR was used to determine the CDR3 positions. For each individual, recombination models were inferred using an EM algorithm with the repgenHMM and IGoR tools. Shared clonotype analysis was performed with the tcR package in R, normalizing sharing by the product of cloneset sizes. Out-of-frame nonproductive sequences were analyzed to study raw recombination free of thymic and clonal selection effects. The public reads were quality trimmed at Q25 with fastp and then assembled into clones with MiXCR by TCRdb, keeping productive beta chains. For every CDR3 protein sequence, its rows merge into one entry that carries the most common genes and DNA. TCRdb's processing, not the authors' own work, is the source of the V and J calls. A total of 450,000 to 650,000 distinct CDR3 sequences appear in this sample, roughly 9.5% of them only once. The ten largest clones represent more than 2.5% of the sample.

This sample was also put to use in a study of yellow fever vaccine responses in identical twins. As described in the second report: The authors reported that the T cell response to vaccination in identical twins appeared partly convergent and partly personalized. In the study, vaccine-responding T cell clones were precisely tracked in identical twins.

Input material: PBMCs. This TCR derives from a young woman in good health. The rearranged chain carries TRBV12-3 or TRBV12-4 and TRBJ1-1, with TRBD1 tentatively as D gene (5 bases match). The CDR3: CASRLGLQNTEAFF. The sequenced DNA: TGTGCCAGCAGACTGGGACTTCAGAACACTGAAGCTTTCTTT.